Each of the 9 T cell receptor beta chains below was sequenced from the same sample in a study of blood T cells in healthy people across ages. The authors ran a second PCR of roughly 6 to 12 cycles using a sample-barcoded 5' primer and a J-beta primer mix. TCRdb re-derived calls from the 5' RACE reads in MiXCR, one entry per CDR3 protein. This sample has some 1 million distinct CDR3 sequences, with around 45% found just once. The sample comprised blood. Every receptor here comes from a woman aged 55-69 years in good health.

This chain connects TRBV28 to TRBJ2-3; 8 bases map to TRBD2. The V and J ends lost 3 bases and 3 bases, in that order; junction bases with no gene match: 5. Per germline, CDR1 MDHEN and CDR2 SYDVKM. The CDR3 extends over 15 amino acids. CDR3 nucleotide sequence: TGTGCCAGCAGTTTCGGGGGGGCGGAAACAGATACGCAGTATTTT. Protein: CASSFGGAETDTQYF. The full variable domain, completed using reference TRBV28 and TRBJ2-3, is DVKVTQSSRYLVKRTGEKVFLECVQDMDHENMFWYRQDPGLGLRLIYFSYDVKMKEKGDIPEGYSVSREKKERFSLILESASTNQTSMYLCASSFGGAETDTQYFGPGTRLTVL.

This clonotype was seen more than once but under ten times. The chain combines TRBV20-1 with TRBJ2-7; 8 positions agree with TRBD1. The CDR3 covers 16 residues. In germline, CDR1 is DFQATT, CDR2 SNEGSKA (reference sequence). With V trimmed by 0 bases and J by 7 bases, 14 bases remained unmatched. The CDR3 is CSARDRDRGKGREQYF. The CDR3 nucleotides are TGCAGTGCTAGAGATCGTGACAGGGGTAAAGGGAGGGAGCAGTACTTC.

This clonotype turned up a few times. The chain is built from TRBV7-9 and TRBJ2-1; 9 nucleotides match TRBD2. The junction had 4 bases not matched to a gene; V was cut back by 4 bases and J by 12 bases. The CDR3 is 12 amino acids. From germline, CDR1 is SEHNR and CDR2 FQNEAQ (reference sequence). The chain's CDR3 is CASSSSGERQFF. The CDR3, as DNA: TGTGCCAGCAGCTCTAGCGGGGAGAGGCAGTTCTTC.

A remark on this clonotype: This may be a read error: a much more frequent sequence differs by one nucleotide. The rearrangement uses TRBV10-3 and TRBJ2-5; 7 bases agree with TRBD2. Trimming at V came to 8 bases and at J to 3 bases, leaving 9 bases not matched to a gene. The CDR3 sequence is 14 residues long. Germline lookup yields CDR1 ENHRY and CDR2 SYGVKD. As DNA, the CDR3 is TGTGCCATCGACACGGGAGGCATTAAAGAGACCCAGTACTTC. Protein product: CAIDTGGIKETQYF.

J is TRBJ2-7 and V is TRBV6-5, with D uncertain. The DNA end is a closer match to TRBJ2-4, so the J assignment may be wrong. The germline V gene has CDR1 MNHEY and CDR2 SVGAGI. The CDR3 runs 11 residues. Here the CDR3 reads CATQTRNIQYF. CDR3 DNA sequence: TGTGCCACCCAAACCCGAAACATTCAGTACTTC.

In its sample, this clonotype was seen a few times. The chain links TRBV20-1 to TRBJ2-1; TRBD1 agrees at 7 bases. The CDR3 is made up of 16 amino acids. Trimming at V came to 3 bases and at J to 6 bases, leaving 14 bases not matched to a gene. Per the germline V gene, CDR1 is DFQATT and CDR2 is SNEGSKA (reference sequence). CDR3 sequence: CSARDPRGQVPNEQFF. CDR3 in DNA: TGCAGTGCTAGGGACCCACGAGGACAGGTTCCCAATGAGCAGTTCTTC.

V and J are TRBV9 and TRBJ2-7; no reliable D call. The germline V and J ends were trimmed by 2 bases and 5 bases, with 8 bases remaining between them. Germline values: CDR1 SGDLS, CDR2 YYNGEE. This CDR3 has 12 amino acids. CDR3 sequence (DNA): TGTGCCAGCAGCGTGACCCCCGACGAGCAGTACTTC. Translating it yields CASSVTPDEQYF. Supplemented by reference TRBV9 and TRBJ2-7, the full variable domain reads DSGVTQTPKHLITATGQRVTLRCSPRSGDLSVYWYQQSLDQGLQFLIQYYNGEERAKGNILERFSAQQFPDLHSELNLSSLELGDSALYFCASSVTPDEQYFGPGTRLTVT.

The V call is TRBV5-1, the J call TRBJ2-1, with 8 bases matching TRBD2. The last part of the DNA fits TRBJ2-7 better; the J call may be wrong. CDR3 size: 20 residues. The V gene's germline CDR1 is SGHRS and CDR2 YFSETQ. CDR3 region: CASSLAGASGSTSSYNEQYF. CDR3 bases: TGCGCCAGCAGCTTGGCCGGCGCTAGCGGGTCTACCAGCTCCTACAATGAGCAGTACTTC.

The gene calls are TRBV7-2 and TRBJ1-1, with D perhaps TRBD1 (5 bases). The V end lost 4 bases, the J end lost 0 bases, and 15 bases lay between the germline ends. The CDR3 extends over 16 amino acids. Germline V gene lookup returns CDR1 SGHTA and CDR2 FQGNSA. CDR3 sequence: CASSSRRGGMNTEAFF. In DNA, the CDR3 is TGTGCCAGCAGCTCCCGGAGGGGTGGGATGAACACTGAAGCTTTCTTT. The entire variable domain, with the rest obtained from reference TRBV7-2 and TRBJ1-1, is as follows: GAGVSQSPSNKVTEKGKDVELRCDPISGHTALYWYRQSLGQGLEFLIYFQGNSAPDKSGLPSDRFSAERTGGSVSTLTIQRTQQEDSAVYLCASSSRRGGMNTEAFFGQGTRLTVV.